This T cell receptor (beta chain) derives from a study of blood T cell repertoires in COVID-19. In the original processing: Amplified reference gene primers provided the basis for estimating nucleated cell counts. Libraries were prepared by immunoSEQ multiplex PCR; TCRdb keeps only in-frame clonotypes and omits some of them. D and trimming come from the DNA, and the V and J calls and clone size come from that table. The sample records 100,000 to 150,000 clones, about four fifths being singletons. With V trimmed by 2 bases and J by 7 bases, 3 bases remained unmatched. The CDR3 extends over 16 amino acids. Germline V gene data show CDR1 as SEHNR and CDR2 as FQNEAQ (reference sequence).

The receptor was derived from a woman older than 75 with acute or convalescent COVID-19. The chain couples TRBV7-9 to TRBJ2-1; 15 positions agree with TRBD2. The sequencing sample was made of peripheral blood. The DNA for the CDR3 is TGTGCCAGCAGCTTATACGGACTAGCGGGAGGGAATGAGCAGTTCTTC. Translating it yields CASSLYGLAGGNEQFF.